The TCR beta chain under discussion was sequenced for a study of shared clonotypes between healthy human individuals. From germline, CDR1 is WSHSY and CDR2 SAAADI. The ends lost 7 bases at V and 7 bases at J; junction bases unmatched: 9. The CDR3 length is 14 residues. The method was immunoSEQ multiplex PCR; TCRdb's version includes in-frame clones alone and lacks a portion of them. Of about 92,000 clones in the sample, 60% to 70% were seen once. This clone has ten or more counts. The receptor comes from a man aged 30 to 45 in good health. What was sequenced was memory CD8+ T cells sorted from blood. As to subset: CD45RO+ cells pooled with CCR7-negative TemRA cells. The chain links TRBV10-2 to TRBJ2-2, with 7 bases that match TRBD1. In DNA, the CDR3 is TGCGCCAGCAATAGACAGGGACCGGACGGGGAGCTGTTTTTT. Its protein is CASNRQGPDGELFF.